In its sample, the clone carrying this T cell receptor (beta chain) was seen a few times. The antigen is unknown. The V gene's germline CDR1 is SGHRS and CDR2 YFSETQ. This CDR3 has 15 residues. Trimming took 4 bases from V and 1 from J; bases not matched to a gene: 0. From the 5' RACE reads, TCRdb called clonotypes with MiXCR, one entry per CDR3 protein. The sample consists of 1.5 million to 2 million distinct CDR3 sequences, about 32% of them appearing once. The sample is drawn from a study of identical twins. Study observations and caveats: In zero-insertion analyses, partial confounding could arise from invariant MAIT and iNKT cells.

The receptor was isolated from a newborn girl in good health. The chain has TRBV5-1 and TRBJ2-3; 13 bases line up with TRBD2. The sequenced sample was cord blood. CDR3 sequence (DNA): TGCGCCAGCAGCACTAGCGGGAGGGGCACAGATACGCAGTATTTT. Protein sequence: CASSTSGRGTDTQYF.